This TCR beta chain was sequenced in a study of identical twins. TCRdb re-called the 5' RACE reads with MiXCR, one entry per CDR3 protein. The sample has hundreds of thousands of distinct CDR3 sequences, roughly an eighth seen once. The V gene end was trimmed by 3 bases and the J gene end by 4 bases; junction bases not matched to a gene: 8. Germline CDR1 LNHNV, CDR2 YYDKDF (reference sequence). CDR3 size: 16 residues. The same data also contributed to another study, on yellow fever vaccine responses in identical twins.

This receptor was obtained from a woman in her late teens or twenties in good health. Sequences were obtained from CD8+ T cells sorted from blood. The V gene is TRBV15, the J gene TRBJ2-2; 7 nucleotides match TRBD2. The CDR3 reads CATSSSAGRVTGELFF. The DNA for the CDR3 is TGTGCCACCAGCAGCTCAGCGGGAAGGGTCACCGGGGAGCTGTTTTTT.